These 14 T cell receptor beta chains were sequenced from one sample in a study of T cells in Graves' hyperthyroidism and ophthalmopathy. Researchers took RNA transcripts and amplified the TCR beta CDR3 regions from them. The HTBI primer set served for first-round RT-PCR of the TCR CDR3. Using its own MiXCR run on the multiplex PCR reads, TCRdb lists one record per CDR3 protein. The profile shows around 570,000 distinct CDR3 sequences, nearly 20% of them singletons. The sample taken for sequencing was blood. The receptor set was obtained from a man aged 40-49 years with Graves' ophthalmopathy.

This clonotype has a handful of counts. The chain uses TRBV7-3 and TRBJ2-5; D call uncertain. The CDR3 spans 13 residues. V lost 5 bases and J lost 4, with 11 bases in between. Germline V lookup: CDR1 SGHTA, CDR2 FQGTGA. CDR3 residues: CASSRGWGETQYF. CDR3 nucleotides: TGTGCCAGCAGCCGAGGATGGGGAGAGACCCAGTACTTC. Looking up the rest from reference TRBV7-3 and TRBJ2-5 gives the full variable domain: GAGVSQTPSNKVTEKGKYVELRCDPISGHTALYWYRQSLGQGPEFLIYFQGTGAADDSGLPNDRFFAVRPEGSVSTLKIQRTERGDSAVYLCASSRGWGETQYFGPGTRLLVL.

This clonotype was counted at least ten times. V is TRBV28 and J is TRBJ1-1; the D gene is possibly TRBD1 (6 bases). CDR1 is MDHEN and CDR2 is SYDVKM in the germline V gene. This CDR3 comprises 13 residues. Trimming took off 8 bases at V and 8 bases at J, with 18 bases between the two ends. This CDR3 reads CASRHEGHNEAFF. The CDR3, as DNA: TGTGCCAGCCGACATGAGGGACACAACGAAGCTTTCTTT.

The chain recombines TRBV5-1 with TRBJ1-1; D unclear. Trimming removed 7 bases from V and 1 base from J, with 5 bases in between. This CDR3 comprises 11 residues. CDR1 is SGHRS, CDR2 YFSETQ, per germline. DNA of the CDR3: TGCGCCAGCCTAACGAACACTGAAGCTTTCTTT. It yields the protein CASLTNTEAFF.

J is TRBJ2-1 and V is TRBV3-1, with 8 bases that match TRBD2. Trimming cost V 5 bases and J 7 bases; bases outside gene matches: 4. CDR3 size: 13 residues. Germline CDR1 LGHDT, CDR2 YNNKEL (reference sequence). CDR3 loop: CASSIAGGNEQFF. The DNA of the CDR3 is TGTGCCAGCAGCATCGCGGGAGGTAATGAGCAGTTCTTC.

This chain joins TRBV6-1 and TRBJ1-1; D is unclear. There are 16 residues in the CDR3. Germline V gene data show CDR1 as MNHNS and CDR2 as SASEGT. V dropped 6 bases and J dropped 0 bases, with 17 bases sitting between them. For the CDR3, the DNA is TGTGCCAGCAGACCTCCCCGTCGGTCCATGAACACTGAAGCTTTCTTT. This sequence encodes CASRPPRRSMNTEAFF.

This clonotype showed up many times. The chain links TRBV12-3 or TRBV12-4 to TRBJ1-1; no reliable D call. The CDR3 has 14 residues. V was cut by 7 bases and J by 4 bases, with 16 bases left in between. The CDR3 nucleotides are TGTGCCAGCACTCCTTGGACTCTGGCCACTGAAGCTTTCTTT. It yields the protein CASTPWTLATEAFF.

The V call is TRBV4-1, the J call TRBJ2-3; TRBD1 matches at 7 bases. Germline V lookup: CDR1 MGHRA, CDR2 YSYEKL. This CDR3 comprises 16 residues. V was pared by 6 bases and J by 2 bases, with 11 bases of the junction left unmatched. The CDR3 coding sequence is TGCGCCAGCAGTGAGTGGGAGAGGGGGCCCACAGATACGCAGTATTTT. Translating gives CASSEWERGPTDTQYF.

This clonotype was seen more than once but under ten times. The chain carries TRBV28 and TRBJ1-2, with TRBD1 identical over 12 bases. Trimming at V came to 5 bases and at J to 5 bases, leaving 12 bases not matched to a gene. This CDR3 is 17 amino acids long. Germline values: CDR1 MDHEN, CDR2 SYDVKM. CDR3 sequence reads: CASSVPGTGGGRYGYTF. The DNA for the CDR3 is TGTGCCAGCAGTGTCCCCGGGACAGGGGGCGGTCGGTATGGCTACACCTTC.

V gene TRBV5-1 combines with J gene TRBJ2-1; TRBD1 matches at 10 bases. The CDR3 runs 19 residues. Germline trimming cut 4 bases from V and 9 bases from J; bases unmatched to any gene: 22. CDR1 is SGHRS and CDR2 is YFSETQ in the germline V gene. The CDR3 protein is CASSPTRPDRGGHMGEQFF. The CDR3 DNA sequence: TGCGCCAGCAGCCCCACCCGACCGGACAGGGGGGGACACATGGGTGAGCAGTTCTTC.

The genes are TRBV18 and TRBJ2-1, with 10 bases matching TRBD2. Germline V gives CDR1 KGHSH, CDR2 LQKENI. The CDR3 spans 17 residues. V was clipped by 3 bases and J by 2 bases; unmatched bases: 7. CDR3 DNA: TGTGCCAGCTCACCTACCTGGACTAGCGGCCCCTACAATGAGCAGTTCTTC. It encodes CASSPTWTSGPYNEQFF.

A few counts support this clonotype. The V and J genes are TRBV20-1 and TRBJ1-5; D is perhaps TRBD1 (5 bases). Trimming shortened V by 5 bases and J by 1 base, and 6 bases separated the two germline ends. This CDR3 is built from 12 residues. Germline loops: CDR1 DFQATT, CDR2 SNEGSKA (reference sequence). CDR3 in amino acids: CSAGGSNQPQHF. CDR3 bases: TGCAGTGCTGGGGGGAGCAATCAGCCCCAGCATTTT.

This clonotype was seen only a few times. The chain couples TRBV7-9 to TRBJ2-2; D is unresolved. V lost 1 base, J lost 4 bases, and 7 bases lay in between. The CDR3 is 14 residues long. Germline-derived CDR1 and CDR2 are SEHNR and FQNEAQ (reference sequence). CDR3: CASSLVTTTGELFF. Here the CDR3 DNA reads TGTGCCAGCAGCTTAGTCACAACCACCGGGGAGCTGTTTTTT.

There are many counts of this clonotype. This chain joins TRBV20-1 and TRBJ2-3; 8 bases match TRBD2. The CDR3 loop spans 12 amino acids. CDR1 DFQATT and CDR2 SNEGSKA come from the germline V gene (reference sequence). After removal of 5 bases from V and 2 bases from J, the junction contained 0 bases not matched to a gene. The CDR3 spells CSAGLATDTQYF. CDR3 in DNA: TGCAGTGCTGGACTAGCCACAGATACGCAGTATTTT.

The gene calls are TRBV6-1 and TRBJ1-6; 9 bases are shared with TRBD1. This CDR3 has 15 amino acids. After removal of 6 bases from V and 6 bases from J, the junction contained 6 bases not matched to a gene. CDR1 and CDR2 from the germline V gene are MNHNS and SASEGT. As DNA, the CDR3 is TGTGCCAGCAGCCTACAGGGGGCGTTTAATTCACCCCTCCACTTT. Protein product: CASSLQGAFNSPLHF.